The 23 T cell receptor beta chains presented below share a single source sample, sequenced in a study of blood T cell repertoires in COVID-19. Here immunoSEQ multiplex PCR was the method, and the copy in TCRdb shows in-frame clones only, minus some. This sample has around 200,000 clones, with roughly 90% found just once. Material for sequencing was peripheral blood. All receptors come from a man between 65 and 85 years old with active or convalescent COVID-19.

CDR3 in amino acids: CASSYGGADTEAFF. The CDR3 nucleotides are TGTGCCAGCAGTTACGGGGGCGCGGACACTGAAGCTTTCTTT. The chain uses TRBV6-5 and TRBJ1-1; the D gene is possibly TRBD1 (6 bases). Germline V gene sequence: CDR1 MNHEY, CDR2 SVGAGI. This CDR3 has 14 amino acids. Trimming stripped 2 bases from V and 3 bases from J, with 10 bases between.

This clone showed up just once. The gene calls are TRBV7-2 and TRBJ1-1, with D possibly being TRBD1 (5 bases). Germline assignment: CDR1 SGHTA and CDR2 FQGNSA. The CDR3 is made up of 14 amino acids. V was cut by 5 bases and J by 1 base, with 11 bases left in between. Written as DNA, the CDR3 is TGTGCCAGCAGCACCCCAGGACAGAACACTGAAGCTTTCTTT. As protein: CASSTPGQNTEAFF. Full variable domain (rest looked up from reference TRBV7-2 and TRBJ1-1): GAGVSQSPSNKVTEKGKDVELRCDPISGHTALYWYRQSLGQGLEFLIYFQGNSAPDKSGLPSDRFSAERTGGSVSTLTIQRTQQEDSAVYLCASSTPGQNTEAFFGQGTRLTVV.

V is TRBV7-2 and J is TRBJ2-3; D gene ambiguous. CDR3 length equals 13 residues. Germline values: CDR1 SGHTA, CDR2 FQGNSA. V was clipped by 2 bases and J by 1 base, with 4 bases between them. The DNA of the CDR3 is TGTGCCAGCAGCTTACTAGGCACAGATACGCAGTATTTT. As protein: CASSLLGTDTQYF.

The chain combines TRBV7-2 with TRBJ1-1, with unresolved D. Germline CDR1 reads SGHTA; CDR2 reads FQGNSA. V dropped 5 bases and J dropped 1 base, with 8 bases sitting between them. The CDR3 is made up of 13 amino acids. CDR3 in amino acids: CASSTRQNTEAFF. DNA of the CDR3: TGTGCCAGCAGCACTCGACAGAACACTGAAGCTTTCTTT.

J is TRBJ1-5 and V is TRBV3-1 (or the pseudogene TRBV3-2); unclear D gene. Trimming took off 6 bases at V and 3 bases at J, with 9 bases between the two ends. The V gene's germline CDR1 is LGHDT and CDR2 YNNKEL (reference sequence). The CDR3 runs 13 residues. The CDR3 DNA is TGTGCCAGCAGATTTCAGGACAATCAGCCCCAGCATTTT. Protein product: CASRFQDNQPQHF.

The V call is TRBV7-6, the J call TRBJ1-6; 7 bases fit TRBD1. Germline CDR1 reads SGHVS; CDR2 reads FNYEAQ. J gave up 16 bases and V 5 bases, and 11 bases lay outside the gene matches. The CDR3 totals 13 residues. CDR3 nucleotides: TGTGCCAGCAGCGCCCAGAGTGGGACAGTTCTCCACTTT. Protein sequence: CASSAQSGTVLHF.

CDR3 DNA sequence: TGTGCCAGCAGCCAAGTTGGGCTCAGCACTGAAGCTTTCTTT. Translating it yields CASSQVGLSTEAFF. This rearrangement joins TRBV3-1 (or the pseudogene TRBV3-2) to TRBJ1-1; no reliable D call. V was pared by 1 base and J by 4 bases, with 10 bases between. The CDR3 totals 14 residues. Looked up from germline, CDR1 is LGHDT and CDR2 is YNNKEL (reference sequence).

The chain couples TRBV6-2 or TRBV6-3 to TRBJ1-5; D unclear. V was shortened by 2 bases and J by 8 bases, with 16 bases between the two germline ends. Germline CDR1 is MNHEY and CDR2 is SVGEGT. CDR3 length equals 15 residues. The CDR3 nucleotides are TGTGCCAGCAGTTACAAGGCCGCAGGTGGCAAGCCCCAGCATTTT. This translates into CASSYKAAGGKPQHF.

The J gene is TRBJ1-1, the V gene TRBV15; 11 bases map to TRBD1. Germline CDR1 is LNHNV and CDR2 is YYDKDF (reference sequence). Germline trimming cut 1 base from V and 1 base from J; bases unmatched to any gene: 2. This CDR3 is built from 16 residues. The CDR3 loop reads CATSRAGTGGNTEAFF. CDR3 coding DNA: TGTGCCACCAGCAGAGCCGGGACAGGGGGGAACACTGAAGCTTTCTTT.

The V call is TRBV29-1, the J call TRBJ2-3; 10 bases match TRBD1. This CDR3 has 13 amino acids. Germline loops: CDR1 SQVTM, CDR2 ANQGSEA. J was trimmed by 6 bases and V by 5 bases; bases with no gene match: 5. The CDR3 DNA sequence: TGCAGCGTTCCGGGACAGGGGAGCGATACGCAGTATTTT. Protein sequence: CSVPGQGSDTQYF.

This chain joins TRBV28 and TRBJ2-2, with 10 bases fitting TRBD2. V lost 5 bases, J lost 5 bases, and 5 bases stayed unmatched. The CDR3 is 15 residues long. Germline loops: CDR1 MDHEN, CDR2 SYDVKM. CDR3 region: CASSKREGRTGELFF. The CDR3 DNA reads as TGTGCCAGCAGTAAGCGGGAGGGCCGAACCGGGGAGCTGTTTTTT.

V usage is TRBV6-5 and J usage is TRBJ1-6; the D is unclear. This CDR3 has 14 residues. Germline V gene sequence: CDR1 MNHEY, CDR2 SVGAGI. Deletions cut 7 bases from V and 5 bases from J, with 12 bases between. In nucleotides, the CDR3 is TGTGCCAGCAACCCCCGGGGAAATAATTCACCCCTCCACTTT. It yields the protein CASNPRGNNSPLHF.

The chain couples TRBV29-1 to TRBJ1-4; a possible D gene is TRBD1 (5 bases). Trimming cost V 7 bases and J 2 bases, with 11 bases left between them. This CDR3 has 13 amino acids. Germline CDR1 and CDR2: SQVTM and ANQGSEA. CDR3 sequence (DNA): TGCAGCGCTTCAGGGCTGACTAATGAAAAACTGTTTTTT. It specifies CSASGLTNEKLFF. Based on the CDR3 plus reference TRBV29-1 and TRBJ1-4, the full variable domain is SAVISQKPSRDICQRGTSLTIQCQVDSQVTMMFWYRQQPGQSLTLIATANQGSEATYESGFVIDKFPISRPNLTFSTLTVSNMSPEDSSIYLCSASGLTNEKLFFGSGTQLSVL.

The gene calls are TRBV15 and TRBJ2-1; 9 nucleotides match TRBD1. CDR1 and CDR2 (germline): LNHNV, YYDKDF (reference sequence). J was trimmed by 2 bases and V by 5 bases; bases with no gene match: 4. There are 15 residues in the CDR3. The CDR3 DNA follows: TGTGCCACCAGCCGCGGACAGGGGACCTACAATGAGCAGTTCTTC. Its protein is CATSRGQGTYNEQFF.

This clone came up a few times. The chain combines TRBV10-3 with TRBJ2-7; D ambiguous. The CDR3 has 12 amino acids. V was pared by 8 bases and J by 1 base, with 9 bases between. Germline values: CDR1 ENHRY, CDR2 SYGVKD. The CDR3 loop reads CAIGLESYEQYF. Written as DNA, the CDR3 is TGTGCCATCGGGTTGGAGTCCTACGAGCAGTACTTC.

J is TRBJ1-1 and V is TRBV10-1; D remains unclear. Germline loops: CDR1 WNHNN, CDR2 SYGVQD (reference sequence). V was shortened by 0 bases and J by 5 bases, with 7 bases between the two germline ends. This CDR3 region has 13 residues. CDR3 sequence: CASSESRGTEAFF. In DNA, the CDR3 is TGCGCCAGCAGTGAGTCCAGAGGAACTGAAGCTTTCTTT.

The chain recombines TRBV5-6 with TRBJ2-2; 9 bases are shared with TRBD1. V dropped 1 base and J dropped 8; count of bases not matched to a gene: 9. The CDR3 loop spans 16 amino acids. Germline V gene data show CDR1 as SGHDT and CDR2 as YYEEEE. The CDR3 loop is CASSLYGTGKVGELFF. CDR3 bases: TGTGCCAGCAGCTTGTACGGGACAGGGAAGGTGGGGGAGCTGTTTTTT.

V gene TRBV6-5 combines with J gene TRBJ2-7; 8 bases are shared with TRBD2. J was trimmed by 5 bases and V by 5 bases; bases with no gene match: 8. Per the germline V gene, CDR1 is MNHEY and CDR2 is SVGAGI. CDR3 length equals 14 residues. As DNA, the CDR3 is TGTGCCAGCAGTCCCTCGGGGGGGGACCACGAGCAGTACTTC. Amino acids: CASSPSGGDHEQYF.

The chain employs TRBV4-3 and TRBJ1-3; TRBD1 matches 10 bases. CDR3 length: 15 amino acids. Germline V gene sequence: CDR1 LGHNA, CDR2 YSLEER. The J segment lost 5 bases and the V segment lost 1 base, leaving 2 bases of the junction unmatched. Here the CDR3 reads CASSQAGQGRNTIYF. The CDR3 nucleotides read TGCGCCAGCAGCCAAGCGGGACAGGGGAGAAACACCATATATTTT.

This chain uses TRBV6-5 with TRBJ1-5; D possibly corresponds to TRBD1 (5 bases). The CDR3 runs 14 residues. CDR1 is MNHEY, CDR2 SVGAGI, per germline. Trimming removed 7 bases from V and 4 bases from J, with 14 bases in between. CDR3 bases: TGTGCCAGCATTGGGACTTTTCGTAATCAGCCCCAGCATTTT. It encodes CASIGTFRNQPQHF.

The V and J genes are TRBV6-1 and TRBJ1-2, with D unclear. The V gene lost 1 base and the J gene lost 3 bases, with 9 bases spanning the gap. Per germline, CDR1 MNHNS and CDR2 SASEGT. This CDR3 has 14 residues. CDR3 sequence (DNA): TGTGCCAGCAGTGAAGGGTTAGATTACTATGGCTACACCTTC. Translation gives CASSEGLDYYGYTF.

The chain couples TRBV5-1 to TRBJ2-1; D is possibly TRBD2 (6 bases). With 5 bases removed from V and 2 bases from J, the gap between germline ends came to 17 bases. The CDR3 spans 16 residues. Germline-derived CDR1 and CDR2 are SGHRS and YFSETQ. CDR3 sequence: CASRPGPGRPYNEQFF. The CDR3 DNA follows: TGCGCCAGCAGGCCGGGTCCAGGGAGGCCCTACAATGAGCAGTTCTTC.

This clone was seen a few times. The chain recombines TRBV7-2 with TRBJ1-2; the match to TRBD1 covers 10 bases. CDR1 is SGHTA and CDR2 is FQGNSA in the germline V gene. The CDR3 has 16 residues. V shed 5 bases, J shed 6 bases, and the junction held 12 bases outside the gene matches. The CDR3 loop reads CASSPRTGGDLDGYTF. The CDR3 region has the DNA TGTGCCAGCAGCCCGCGGACAGGGGGAGATCTAGATGGCTACACCTTC.